What follows are 21 T cell receptor beta chains derived from one specimen sequenced in a study of cytomegalovirus exposure and HLA in healthy donors. The PCR employed 60 Vbeta primers together with 13 Jbeta primers. Measured with immunoSEQ multiplex PCR; TCRdb has only the in-frame clones, and not every one. The data contain 150,000 to 200,000 clones, 60% to 85% of them singletons. The source material was PBMCs. The receptors shown here come from a female donor in good health and CMV-seronegative.

The chain uses TRBV27 and TRBJ1-2; no clear D. The germline V and J ends were trimmed by 3 bases and 8 bases, with 13 bases remaining between them. CDR3 size: 13 residues. Per the germline V gene, CDR1 is MNHEY and CDR2 is SMNVEV (reference sequence). CDR3: CASSFVSFFGYTF. CDR3 sequence (DNA): TGTGCCAGCAGTTTTGTGTCCTTTTTCGGCTACACCTTC.

In its sample, this clone was seen once. The rearrangement links TRBV5-1 to TRBJ1-5, with 9 bases matching TRBD1. The CDR3 runs 14 residues. J gave up 6 bases and V 3 bases, and 4 bases lay outside the gene matches. The germline gives CDR1 SGHRS, CDR2 YFSETQ. The CDR3 DNA reads TGCGCCAGCAGCTCGGGACAGGGAAGTCAGCCCCAGCATTTT. Translation gives CASSSGQGSQPQHF.

V gene TRBV4-1 combines with J gene TRBJ2-1, with 7 nucleotides matching TRBD2. The length of the CDR3 is 13 residues. The V and J ends lost 5 bases and 6 bases, in that order; junction bases with no gene match: 4. Germline CDR1 is MGHRA and CDR2 is YSYEKL. Written as DNA, the CDR3 is TGCGCCAGCAGCACCGGGACTACCAATGAGCAGTTCTTC. Its protein is CASSTGTTNEQFF.

This chain joins TRBV5-1 and TRBJ2-1, with 9 bases that match TRBD2. This CDR3 has 16 amino acids. The J segment lost 8 bases and the V segment lost 1 base, leaving 10 bases of the junction unmatched. CDR1 SGHRS and CDR2 YFSETQ come from the germline V gene. CDR3 nucleotides: TGCGCCAGCAGCTTGTTGGGTAGCGGGGGTGCCGATGAGCAGTTCTTC. As protein: CASSLLGSGGADEQFF. The complete variable domain, with remaining parts taken from reference TRBV5-1 and TRBJ2-1, reads KAGVTQTPRYLIKTRGQQVTLSCSPISGHRSVSWYQQTPGQGLQFLFEYFSETQRNKGNFPGRFSGRQFSNSRSEMNVSTLELGDSALYLCASSLLGSGGADEQFFGPGTRLTVL.

CDR3 sequence reads: CASSTGMADTQYF. CDR3 DNA: TGTGCCAGCAGCACCGGGATGGCAGATACGCAGTATTTT. The V and J genes are TRBV9 and TRBJ2-3; a possible D gene is TRBD2 (5 bases). This CDR3 contains 13 residues. V was pared by 4 bases and J by 4 bases, with 10 bases between. Germline CDR1 and CDR2: SGDLS and YYNGEE.

The chain combines TRBV18 with TRBJ2-3; a possible D gene is TRBD1 (5 bases). Trimming cost V 0 bases and J 4 bases, with 8 bases left between them. This CDR3 is built from 14 residues. Per germline, CDR1 KGHSH and CDR2 LQKENI. CDR3 DNA: TGTGCCAGCTCACCACCGGGGCGTGCAGATACGCAGTATTTT. Translation gives CASSPPGRADTQYF.

This chain connects TRBV5-8 to TRBJ2-1; 8 bases map to TRBD1. This CDR3 spans 15 amino acids. CDR1 is SGHTS and CDR2 is YDEGEE in the germline V gene. The ends lost 2 bases at V and 0 bases at J; junction bases unmatched: 1. For the CDR3, the DNA is TGTGCCAGCAGCTTACAGGGGGGCTCCTACAATGAGCAGTTCTTC. It translates to CASSLQGGSYNEQFF. The full variable domain, its missing parts supplied by reference TRBV5-8 and TRBJ2-1, is EAGVTQSPTHLIKTRGQQATLRCSPISGHTSVYWYQQALGLGLQFLLWYDEGEERNRGNFPPRFSGRQFPNYSSELNVNALELEDSALYLCASSLQGGSYNEQFFGPGTRLTVL.

This chain connects TRBV11-2 to TRBJ2-7, with D possibly being TRBD1 (6 bases). The CDR3 runs to 15 residues. V was pared by 2 bases and J by 2 bases, with 13 bases between. Germline CDR1 is SGHAT and CDR2 is FQNNGV. The CDR3 spells CASSLWGRPAYEQYF. The CDR3 DNA sequence: TGTGCCAGCAGCTTATGGGGGCGACCCGCCTACGAGCAGTACTTC.

The rearrangement uses TRBV5-4 and TRBJ2-4; the D gene is possibly TRBD1 (5 bases). Germline CDR1 is SGHNT and CDR2 is YYREEE (reference sequence). V shed 7 bases and J shed 0 bases, with 17 bases lying between them. The CDR3 consists of 16 residues. This chain's CDR3 is CASSIWAGRAKNIQYF. The CDR3 DNA reads as TGTGCCAGCTCAATCTGGGCAGGGCGAGCCAAAAACATTCAGTACTTC.

The V gene is TRBV6-4, the J gene TRBJ2-2, with D possibly matching TRBD2 (6 bases). The CDR3 is 15 amino acids. Germline-derived CDR1 and CDR2 are MRHNA and SNTAGT. Trimming removed 8 bases at V and 5 bases at J, with 18 bases between. CDR3 sequence: CASSAFWGETGELFF. In DNA, the CDR3 is TGTGCCAGCTCTGCTTTCTGGGGGGAGACCGGGGAGCTGTTTTTT.

The genes are TRBV5-6 and TRBJ2-1; possible D gene TRBD2, 6 bases. V gave up 6 bases and J gave up 4 bases, with 23 bases separating them. Germline CDR1 SGHDT, CDR2 YYEEEE. This CDR3 contains 17 residues. DNA for the CDR3: TGTGCCAGCACCCTCCGCAAGCGCTCCGGGGGTTACAATGAGCAGTTCTTC. Protein sequence: CASTLRKRSGGYNEQFF.

The rearrangement uses TRBV4-1 and TRBJ2-7; 8 nucleotides align to TRBD2. The CDR3 runs 15 residues. CDR1 and CDR2 from the germline V gene are MGHRA and YSYEKL. Trimming took 0 bases from V and 3 from J; bases not matched to a gene: 4. CDR3 loop: CASSQDRLAGYEQYF. CDR3 bases: TGCGCCAGCAGCCAAGATCGGCTAGCGGGCTACGAGCAGTACTTC.

This rearrangement joins TRBV18 to TRBJ2-5, with TRBD2 matching 12 bases. Germline CDR1 is KGHSH and CDR2 is LQKENI. V gave up 4 bases and J gave up 2 bases; unmatched junction bases: 2. The CDR3 is made up of 15 amino acids. The CDR3 region is CASSRLAGEQETQYF. DNA for the CDR3: TGTGCCAGCTCACGACTAGCGGGGGAGCAAGAGACCCAGTACTTC.

This clone showed up just a few times. The genes are TRBV5-5 and TRBJ1-6; no clear D gene. Germline-derived CDR1 and CDR2 are SGHKS and YYEKEE (reference sequence). V lost 1 base to trimming and J lost 0 bases, with 8 bases between them. The CDR3 is made up of 16 amino acids. The CDR3, as DNA: TGTGCCAGCAGCTTGTTGTTCAACTCCTATAATTCACCCCTCCACTTT. Translating it yields CASSLLFNSYNSPLHF.

The gene calls are TRBV30 and TRBJ1-3; no firm D call. The V end lost 1 base, the J end lost 0 bases, and 7 bases lay between the germline ends. Looked up from germline, CDR1 is GTSNPN and CDR2 is SVGIG (reference sequence). The CDR3 loop spans 14 amino acids. This chain's CDR3 is CAWSGRVSGNTIYF. CDR3 DNA sequence: TGTGCCTGGAGTGGACGGGTCTCTGGAAACACCATATATTTT.

This chain uses TRBV7-9 with TRBJ2-7, with TRBD2 identical over 12 bases. V lost 2 bases to trimming and J lost 5 bases; unmatched junction nucleotides: 7. CDR3 length: 16 amino acids. Germline loops: CDR1 SEHNR, CDR2 FQNEAQ (reference sequence). The CDR3 sequence is CASSLLAGGAIHEQYF. CDR3 in DNA: TGTGCCAGCAGCTTACTAGCGGGGGGGGCAATCCACGAGCAGTACTTC.

This chain uses TRBV5-1 with TRBJ2-2; D is undetermined. Deletions cut 4 bases from V and 10 bases from J, with 11 bases between. CDR3 length: 12 amino acids. Looked up from germline, CDR1 is SGHRS and CDR2 is YFSETQ. CDR3 residues: CASSPALAELFF. CDR3 bases: TGCGCCAGCAGCCCCGCCTTAGCGGAGCTGTTTTTT.

The chain is built from TRBV5-1 and TRBJ2-7; 7 bases are a match to TRBD1. This CDR3 is 15 amino acids long. Germline V gene sequence: CDR1 SGHRS, CDR2 YFSETQ. The trim removed 0 bases at V and 5 bases at J, leaving 8 bases unmatched. CDR3 loop: CASSLEGTVVHEQYF. The CDR3 DNA follows: TGCGCCAGCAGCTTGGAAGGGACAGTAGTACACGAGCAGTACTTC.

CDR3 protein: CASSFVSGSIGELFF. DNA for the CDR3: TGTGCCAGCAGTTTTGTGAGCGGGAGTATCGGGGAGCTGTTTTTT. V usage is TRBV27 and J usage is TRBJ2-2; 8 bases are shared with TRBD2. The trim removed 3 bases at V and 7 bases at J, leaving 7 bases unmatched. This CDR3 is built from 15 residues. CDR1 and CDR2 from the germline V gene are MNHEY and SMNVEV (reference sequence).

CDR3 region: CASSLGQVYTGELFF. The CDR3 DNA is TGTGCCAGCAGCTTGGGACAGGTTTACACCGGGGAGCTGTTTTTT. The genes are TRBV5-4 and TRBJ2-2; tentatively, D is TRBD1 (6 bases). CDR3 length: 15 amino acids. Between the trimmed V and J ends, which lost 0 bases and 3 bases, there was a span of 9 bases. Germline CDR1 reads SGHNT; CDR2 reads YYREEE (reference sequence).

The chain carries TRBV5-1 and TRBJ2-1, with TRBD2 identical over 12 bases. From germline, CDR1 is SGHRS and CDR2 YFSETQ. V dropped 2 bases and J dropped 5; count of bases not matched to a gene: 5. The CDR3 contains 16 residues. The CDR3 coding sequence is TGCGCCAGCAGCTTCGCTAGCGGGAGGGTAGACAATGAGCAGTTCTTC. It yields the protein CASSFASGRVDNEQFF.